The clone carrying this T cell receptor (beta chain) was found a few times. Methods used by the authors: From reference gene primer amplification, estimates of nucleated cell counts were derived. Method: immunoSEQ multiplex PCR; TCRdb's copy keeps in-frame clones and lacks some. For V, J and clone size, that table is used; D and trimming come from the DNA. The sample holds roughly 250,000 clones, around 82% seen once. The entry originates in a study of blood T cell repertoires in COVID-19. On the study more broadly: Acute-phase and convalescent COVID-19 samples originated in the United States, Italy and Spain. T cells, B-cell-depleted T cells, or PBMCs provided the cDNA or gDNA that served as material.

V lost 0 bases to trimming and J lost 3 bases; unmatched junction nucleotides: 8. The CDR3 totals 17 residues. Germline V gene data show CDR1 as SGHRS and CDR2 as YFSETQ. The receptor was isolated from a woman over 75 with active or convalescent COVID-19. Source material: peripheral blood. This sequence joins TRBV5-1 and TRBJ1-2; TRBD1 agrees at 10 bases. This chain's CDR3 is CASSLGATGGADYGYTF. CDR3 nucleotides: TGCGCCAGCAGCTTGGGTGCGACAGGGGGCGCGGACTATGGCTACACCTTC. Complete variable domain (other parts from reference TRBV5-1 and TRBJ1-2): KAGVTQTPRYLIKTRGQQVTLSCSPISGHRSVSWYQQTPGQGLQFLFEYFSETQRNKGNFPGRFSGRQFSNSRSEMNVSTLELGDSALYLCASSLGATGGADYGYTFGSGTRLTVV.